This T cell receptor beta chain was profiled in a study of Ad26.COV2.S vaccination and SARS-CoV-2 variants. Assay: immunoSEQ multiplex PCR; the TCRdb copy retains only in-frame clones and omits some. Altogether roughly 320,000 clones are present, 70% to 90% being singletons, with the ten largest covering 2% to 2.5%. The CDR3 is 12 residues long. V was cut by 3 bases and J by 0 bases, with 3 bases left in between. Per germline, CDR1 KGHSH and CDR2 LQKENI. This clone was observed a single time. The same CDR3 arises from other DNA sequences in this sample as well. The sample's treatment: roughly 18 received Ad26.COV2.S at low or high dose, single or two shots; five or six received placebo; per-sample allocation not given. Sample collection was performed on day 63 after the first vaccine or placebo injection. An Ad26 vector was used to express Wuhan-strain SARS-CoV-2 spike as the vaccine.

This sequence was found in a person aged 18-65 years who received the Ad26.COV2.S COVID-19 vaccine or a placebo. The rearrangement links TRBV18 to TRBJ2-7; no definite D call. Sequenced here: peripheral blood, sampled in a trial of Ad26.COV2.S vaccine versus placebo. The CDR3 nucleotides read TGTGCCAGCTCACCTTCCTCCTACGAGCAGTACTTC. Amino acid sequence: CASSPSSYEQYF.